This TCR beta chain originates from a study of CXCR3-negative and CXCR3-positive naive CD8 T cells. Study-wide results and limits: Comparably high diversity was seen in both naive subsets, and much lower diversity in memory CD8+ cells.

With regard to this clonotype: Its antigen remains unknown.

Researchers prepared the TRB cDNA libraries using 5' RACE with UMI labels. TCRdb re-called the 5' RACE reads; every CDR3 protein appears as one record, without DNA. The table counts 45,000 to 60,000 distinct CDR3 sequences; approximately 0.4% lies in the top ten. CDR3 size: 15 residues. Germline values: CDR1 SQVTM, CDR2 ANQGSEA. Material: naive CXCR3- CD8+ T cells from blood. Subset of the sample: CD45RO-CCR7+CD27+CD95- naive CD8+ T cells lacking CXCR3 (TNR3-). This receptor was taken from a human donor in good health. Some clones in this sample may be carry-over from other donors' samples. The chain uses TRBV29-1 and TRBJ2-7; with no DNA, the TCRdb D assignment of TRBD1 cannot be verified. The CDR3 here is CSVLISGTGSYEQYF.